Below are 31 T cell receptor beta chains sequenced from a single sample in a study of cytomegalovirus exposure and HLA in healthy donors. Method: immunoSEQ multiplex PCR; TCRdb's copy keeps in-frame clones and lacks some. This sample has 150,000 to 200,000 clones, with around four fifths found just once. Sequencing was performed on PBMCs. These receptors were collected from a man younger than 40 in good health and CMV-seropositive.

The gene calls are TRBV6-6 and TRBJ2-7; 7 bases align to TRBD1. V lost 4 bases, J lost 4 bases, and 13 bases stayed unmatched. The germline V gene encodes CDR1 MNHNY and CDR2 SVGAGI (reference sequence). The CDR3 consists of 16 residues. CDR3 sequence (DNA): TGTGCCAGCAGTTCCGACAGGGAAGGGGATTTTTACGAGCAGTACTTC. Its translation: CASSSDREGDFYEQYF.

The rearrangement joins TRBV2 to TRBJ2-1, with a tentative D call TRBD1 (6 bases). The germline V gene encodes CDR1 SNHLY and CDR2 FYNNEI. Trimming removed 2 bases at V and 1 base at J, with 12 bases between. This CDR3 region has 16 residues. CDR3 nucleotide sequence: TGTGCCAGCAGTGAACGGCCAGGGGAATCCTACAATGAGCAGTTCTTC. Translation gives CASSERPGESYNEQFF.

This clone was observed a handful of times. The chain joins TRBV10-2 to TRBJ2-7; TRBD1 is a possible D gene (6 bases). V was clipped by 6 bases and J by 3 bases, with 15 bases between them. This CDR3 contains 14 residues. Germline V gene data show CDR1 as WSHSY and CDR2 as SAAADI. The CDR3 loop reads CASSLPGAGYEQYF. As DNA, the CDR3 is TGCGCCAGCAGCCTCCCAGGGGCGGGCTACGAGCAGTACTTC.

Comments on this clone: At one end the junction does not follow the germline gene, possibly because of a read error. The rearrangement links TRBV20-1 to TRBJ2-3; tentative D call: TRBD2 (5 bases). Germline CDR1 is DFQATT and CDR2 is SNEGSKA (reference sequence). This CDR3 is 10 amino acids long. CDR3 bases: TGCAGTGCTAGTGCGCGGGTTGGGGATTTT. It is translated as CSASARVGDF.

The chain links TRBV6-4 to TRBJ2-3; 7 bases agree with TRBD1. Losses at the gene ends were 2 bases for V and 0 bases for J; bases not matched to a gene: 8. CDR3 length: 17 amino acids. Germline CDR1 and CDR2: MRHNA and SNTAGT. CDR3 DNA: TGTGCCAGCAGTGACGGCCAGGGGGTTACTAGCACAGATACGCAGTATTTT. It yields the protein CASSDGQGVTSTDTQYF.

V usage is TRBV7-9 and J usage is TRBJ2-7, with TRBD1 matching over 9 bases. Trimming at V came to 4 bases and at J to 5 bases, leaving 6 bases not matched to a gene. Germline V gives CDR1 SEHNR, CDR2 FQNEAQ (reference sequence). This CDR3 comprises 14 residues. The CDR3 bases are TGTGCCAGCAGCTCTAGGACAGGGGCCGACGAGCAGTACTTC. This encodes CASSSRTGADEQYF.

The chain is built from TRBV11-1 and TRBJ2-1; 13 positions match TRBD2. V lost 2 bases to trimming and J lost 8 bases; unmatched junction nucleotides: 6. Germline V gene lookup returns CDR1 SGHAT and CDR2 FQDESV (reference sequence). The CDR3 loop spans 16 amino acids. CDR3 region: CASSLRTSGGADEQFF. The DNA of the CDR3 is TGTGCCAGCAGCTTAAGAACTAGCGGGGGGGCTGATGAGCAGTTCTTC.

This chain links TRBV7-2 with TRBJ1-4; 10 bases are a match to TRBD1. Germline CDR1 and CDR2: SGHTA and FQGNSA. The CDR3 length is 16 residues. The V gene end was trimmed by 2 bases and the J gene end by 6 bases; junction bases not matched to a gene: 6. CDR3 DNA: TGTGCCAGCAGCTTACCGGGTGGACAGGGGGATGAAAAACTGTTTTTT. Amino acids: CASSLPGGQGDEKLFF.

As DNA, the CDR3 is TGTGCCAGCAGCGCGGGGGGGCCAACGGGCATTCAGTACTTC. Translated: CASSAGGPTGIQYF. The chain recombines TRBV6-4 with TRBJ2-4, with 9 bases identical to TRBD2. CDR3 length: 14 amino acids. Germline V gene lookup returns CDR1 MRHNA and CDR2 SNTAGT. V lost 6 bases to trimming and J lost 9 bases; unmatched junction nucleotides: 9.

The chain employs TRBV6-6 and TRBJ1-6; possible D gene TRBD1, 5 bases. This CDR3 has 14 residues. Germline-derived CDR1 and CDR2 are MNHNY and SVGAGI (reference sequence). Trimming removed 2 bases from V and 3 bases from J, with 5 bases in between. The chain's CDR3 is CASSYDSYNSPLHF. The CDR3 nucleotides read TGTGCCAGCAGTTACGACAGCTATAATTCACCCCTCCACTTT.

The J gene is TRBJ2-7, the V gene TRBV11-2; D gene unclear. CDR1 is SGHAT, CDR2 FQNNGV, per germline. The CDR3 has 15 residues. V lost 3 bases, J lost 0 bases, and 12 bases lay in between. The CDR3 DNA reads TGTGCCAGCAGCTTGGGCAGCCAAAGCTCCTACGAGCAGTACTTC. Its protein product is CASSLGSQSSYEQYF.

The J gene is TRBJ2-3, the V gene TRBV5-1, with 7 bases that match TRBD2. J lost 3 bases, V lost 4 bases, and 11 bases had no gene match. Germline V lookup: CDR1 SGHRS, CDR2 YFSETQ. CDR3 size: 16 residues. The CDR3 spells CASSLRGREVTDTQYF. CDR3 coding DNA: TGCGCCAGCAGCCTCCGGGGCCGGGAGGTTACAGATACGCAGTATTTT.

This clone was found once. The V gene is TRBV21-1, the J gene TRBJ2-7; whether TRBD2, the table's D call, matches the DNA was not checked. TRBV21-1 counts as a pseudogene. The CDR3 runs to 16 residues. The CDR3 is CASSLGLAGSLYEQYF. DNA of the CDR3: TGTGCCAGCAGCTTGGGACTAGCGGGGAGCCTTTACGAGCAGTACTTC.

This clone was seen once. J is TRBJ2-5 and V is TRBV23-1, with TRBD1 as a possible D gene (5 bases). TRBV23-1 is labeled an ORF, and its function is uncertain. Between the trimmed V and J ends, which lost 3 bases and 5 bases, there was a span of 7 bases. The length of the CDR3 is 12 residues. The CDR3 DNA sequence: TGCGCCAGCAGTCACTCAGGGGAGACCCAGTACTTC. It is translated as CASSHSGETQYF.

This chain's CDR3 is CASGLGSGYYGYTF. DNA for the CDR3: TGTGCTAGTGGTTTGGGTTCGGGATACTATGGCTACACCTTC. V and J are TRBV12-5 and TRBJ1-2; no definite D call. This CDR3 is 14 amino acids long. V was clipped by 1 base and J by 3 bases, with 9 bases between them. The germline V gene has CDR1 LGHNT and CDR2 FRNRAP.

This clone appeared a single time. The junction does not match germline at one end; this may be a read error. The chain joins TRBV9 to TRBJ2-2; 11 bases match TRBD2. The CDR3 spans 16 residues. Germline V gives CDR1 SGDLS, CDR2 YYNGEE. CDR3 bases: TGTGCCAGCAGCGCCTCTAGCGGGGGGAACGCCGGGGAGCTGTTTTTT. It yields the protein CASSASSGGNAGELFF.

The chain joins TRBV6-1 to TRBJ1-2; no clear D. V was cut by 1 base and J by 2 bases, with 11 bases left in between. Looked up from germline, CDR1 is MNHNS and CDR2 is SASEGT. The CDR3 spans 15 residues. The CDR3 DNA follows: TGTGCCAGCAGTGAAGGACCACAACTAAACTATGGCTACACCTTC. This gives the protein CASSEGPQLNYGYTF.

The V call is TRBV5-6, the J call TRBJ2-5; 8 bases align to TRBD1. The germline gives CDR1 SGHDT, CDR2 YYEEEE. The length of the CDR3 is 17 residues. V lost 0 bases to trimming and J lost 5 bases; unmatched junction nucleotides: 12. CDR3 in amino acids: CASSLVAQGVLRETQYF. CDR3 sequence (DNA): TGTGCCAGCAGCTTGGTTGCACAGGGGGTTCTGAGGGAGACCCAGTACTTC. Together with reference TRBV5-6 and TRBJ2-5, the CDR3 gives the full variable domain: DAGVTQSPTHLIKTRGQQVTLRCSPKSGHDTVSWYQQALGQGPQFIFQYYEEEERQRGNFPDRFSGHQFPNYSSELNVNALLLGDSALYLCASSLVAQGVLRETQYFGPGTRLLVL.

The chain couples TRBV9 to TRBJ1-5; D is ambiguous. The V gene's germline CDR1 is SGDLS and CDR2 YYNGEE. This CDR3 has 14 residues. Trimming stripped 3 bases from V and 0 bases from J, with 7 bases between. The CDR3: CASSGGYSNQPQHF. The CDR3, as DNA: TGTGCCAGCAGCGGCGGGTATAGCAATCAGCCCCAGCATTTT.

V usage is TRBV4-3 and J usage is TRBJ2-3; TRBD2 agrees at 8 bases. Germline values: CDR1 LGHNA, CDR2 YSLEER. Trimming removed 2 bases from V and 3 bases from J; junction bases left unmatched: 7. This CDR3 has 16 residues. This CDR3 is CASSQPGTRETDTQYF. The CDR3, as DNA: TGCGCCAGCAGCCAACCCGGGACTAGGGAGACAGATACGCAGTATTTT.

The gene calls are TRBV9 and TRBJ1-5; D not certain. Trimming shortened V by 7 bases and J by 3 bases, and 8 bases separated the two germline ends. The CDR3 sequence is 12 residues long. Per germline, CDR1 SGDLS and CDR2 YYNGEE. The CDR3 loop reads CASYVANQPQHF. The CDR3 coding sequence is TGTGCCAGCTATGTGGCCAATCAGCCCCAGCATTTT.

V is TRBV6-5 and J is TRBJ2-7; 9 positions agree with TRBD1. With V trimmed by 4 bases and J by 4 bases, 11 bases remained unmatched. Germline V lookup: CDR1 MNHEY, CDR2 SVGAGI. The CDR3 has 16 amino acids. Here the CDR3 DNA reads TGTGCCAGCAGTTCTAAAGCGGGGACAGGGCTATACGAGCAGTACTTC. It codes for CASSSKAGTGLYEQYF.

The chain uses TRBV29-1 and TRBJ2-6; D is unresolved. Per the germline V gene, CDR1 is SQVTM and CDR2 is ANQGSEA. Trimming stripped 4 bases from V and 2 bases from J, with 6 bases between. CDR3 length: 13 residues. The CDR3 is CSVGQAGANVLTF. The CDR3 nucleotides are TGCAGCGTTGGGCAGGCTGGGGCCAACGTCCTGACTTTC.

The chain links TRBV2 to TRBJ2-1; D is perhaps TRBD1 (6 bases). The V end was cut by 7 bases, the J end by 1 base, with 14 bases between. Germline V lookup: CDR1 SNHLY, CDR2 FYNNEI. The CDR3 sequence is 15 residues long. CDR3 coding DNA: TGTGCCAGCACTCAGGGGACCAGGTCCTACAATGAGCAGTTCTTC. Residues: CASTQGTRSYNEQFF.

This chain joins TRBV7-2 and TRBJ2-3, with a possible D match to TRBD1 (6 bases). V lost 0 bases to trimming and J lost 2 bases, with 12 bases between them. The CDR3 loop spans 16 amino acids. Germline lookup yields CDR1 SGHTA and CDR2 FQGNSA. The CDR3 region is CASSLARTAYTDTQYF. DNA for the CDR3: TGTGCCAGCAGCTTAGCGAGGACAGCTTACACAGATACGCAGTATTTT.

The chain carries TRBV25-1 and TRBJ2-1; tentative D call: TRBD2 (5 bases). Germline CDR1 is MGHDK and CDR2 is SYGVNS. The CDR3 extends over 13 amino acids. V was clipped by 1 base and J by 15 bases, with 16 bases between them. The CDR3 nucleotides are TGTGCCAGCAGTGAATCGGCTGCGGGTATAAGGTTCTTC. Its protein product is CASSESAAGIRFF.

The CDR3 region has the DNA TGTGCCAGCAGCTTAACCCCCCGGGGGAGAGGCGGGGAGCTGTTTTTT. Its protein is CASSLTPRGRGGELFF. The chain uses TRBV7-3 and TRBJ2-2; tentative D call: TRBD2 (6 bases). Between the trimmed V and J ends, which lost 0 bases and 7 bases, there was a span of 15 bases. The length of the CDR3 is 16 residues. CDR1 and CDR2 from the germline V gene are SGHTA and FQGTGA.

As to this clone: Germline and junction disagree at one end, which may indicate a read error. V is TRBV7-2 and J is TRBJ2-7, with 8 bases fitting TRBD1. The CDR3 is 15 amino acids. Germline V lookup: CDR1 SGHTA, CDR2 FQGNSA. The CDR3 loop reads CASSHRTGSSYEQYF. CDR3 DNA: TGCGCCAGCAGCCACCGGACAGGGAGCTCCTACGAGCAGTACTTC.

The chain recombines TRBV29-1 with TRBJ2-2, with no clear D. This CDR3 has 11 amino acids. With 4 bases removed from V and 5 bases from J, the gap between germline ends came to 5 bases. Looked up from germline, CDR1 is SQVTM and CDR2 is ANQGSEA. The CDR3 loop is CSVVVTGELFF. The DNA of the CDR3 is TGCAGCGTTGTCGTTACCGGGGAGCTGTTTTTT.

The chain employs TRBV4-1 and TRBJ2-5; 10 bases agree with TRBD2. Trimming at V came to 4 bases and at J to 5 bases, leaving 7 bases not matched to a gene. The length of the CDR3 is 15 residues. Germline V gene data show CDR1 as MGHRA and CDR2 as YSYEKL. CDR3 nucleotides: TGCGCCAGCAGCCCTGAGCGGGGGGGCATGGAGACCCAGTACTTC. Its protein product is CASSPERGGMETQYF.

The chain is built from TRBV18 and TRBJ2-5; 8 nucleotides agree with TRBD2. The CDR3 is 14 amino acids. The junction had 4 bases not matched to a gene; V was cut back by 5 bases and J by 2 bases. The germline gives CDR1 KGHSH, CDR2 LQKENI. The CDR3 DNA sequence: TGTGCCAGCTCAGCCGGGAGGGGACAAGAGACCCAGTACTTC. It codes for CASSAGRGQETQYF.